This T cell receptor (beta chain) was found in a study of blood T cell repertoires in COVID-19. Study-wide background: COVID-19 samples, acute and convalescent, were from the United States, Italy and Spain.

In the original processing: Estimation of nucleated cell counts relied on the amplification of reference gene primers. Produced via immunoSEQ multiplex PCR; TCRdb's table is partial and in-frame only. Clone size and the V and J calls come from that table; the DNA yielded D and trimming. The sample carries under 200,000 clones, 65% to 85% recorded once. Trimming pared 0 bases from V and 3 bases from J, leaving 9 bases between. Looked up from germline, CDR1 is LNHNV and CDR2 is YYDKDF (reference sequence). There are 15 residues in the CDR3. Sequenced input: PBMCs or T cells enriched from blood (not recorded which). This clonotype originated in a woman between 55 and 75 years old who had recovered from COVID-19. J is TRBJ1-5 and V is TRBV15; maybe TRBD1 (6 bases). In DNA form, the CDR3 reads TGTGCCACCAGCAGAGATCAGGGGAACAATCAGCCCCAGCATTTT. Its protein is CATSRDQGNNQPQHF.